Sequencing of this T cell receptor beta chain was carried out in a study of Ad26.COV2.S vaccination and SARS-CoV-2 variants. The data were produced by immunoSEQ multiplex PCR, yet TCRdb's version contains in-frame clones alone and is incomplete. The sample shows over 350,000 clones, less than 90% of them seen only once. Treatment noted: 15 to 20 received Ad26.COV2.S at low or high dose, single or two shots; 5 received placebo; per-sample allocation not given. Samples came from day 63 after the first vaccine or placebo injection. V gave up 2 bases and J gave up 6 bases, with 17 bases separating them. The CDR3 extends over 16 amino acids. CDR1 is MNHNS and CDR2 is SASEGT in the germline V gene.

The sample was peripheral blood, taken in a trial of Ad26.COV2.S vaccine versus placebo. The chain recombines TRBV6-1 with TRBJ2-1, with D unresolved. The source is a person aged 18-60 years who received the Ad26.COV2.S COVID-19 vaccine or a placebo. This chain's CDR3 is CASSELPDFVSNEQFF. Written as DNA, the CDR3 is TGTGCCAGCAGTGAACTGCCCGACTTTGTATCCAATGAGCAGTTCTTC.